One sample yielded the 17 T cell receptor beta chains listed below, sequenced in a study of OX40 agonist ivuxolimab in advanced cancers. The repertoire was sequenced with immunoSEQ multiplex PCR; TCRdb's copy has only in-frame clones and lacks some. Among 50,000 to 75,000 clones listed, around 83% were seen once. The sample consisted of CD4+ or CD8+ T cells sorted from blood, taken in a trial of the OX40 agonist ivuxolimab. These receptors originate from an adult with an advanced solid tumor such as melanoma, head and neck, liver or kidney cancer.

The chain is built from TRBV5-1 and TRBJ1-5; tentative D call: TRBD1 (6 bases). Germline assignment: CDR1 SGHRS and CDR2 YFSETQ. V gave up 5 bases and J gave up 1 base, with 13 bases separating them. The CDR3 has 15 amino acids. This CDR3 reads CASRSGQGSNQPQHF. CDR3 in DNA: TGCGCCAGCAGATCAGGCCAGGGGAGCAATCAGCCCCAGCATTTT.

In nucleotides, the CDR3 is TGTGCCAGCAGTTACTCGGCGGGAAACACCATATATTTT. It is translated as CASSYSAGNTIYF. V and J are TRBV25-1 and TRBJ1-3, with D unclear. CDR1 is MGHDK and CDR2 is SYGVNS in the germline V gene. Trimming took 5 bases from V and 4 from J, leaving 9 bases between them. The CDR3 length is 13 residues.

This clone qualifies as medium-sized. V usage is TRBV5-6 and J usage is TRBJ1-2; D gene ambiguous. This CDR3 has 12 amino acids. V dropped 2 bases and J dropped 8 bases, with 10 bases sitting between them. From germline, CDR1 is SGHDT and CDR2 YYEEEE. Here the CDR3 reads CASSFRREGYTF. CDR3 bases: TGTGCCAGCAGCTTTAGGAGGGAGGGCTACACCTTC.

In DNA, the CDR3 is TGTGCCAGCAGTACCGGGACAGGCTTTAGGGAGCAGTACTTC. Its protein product is CASSTGTGFREQYF. The V and J genes are TRBV28 and TRBJ2-5, with TRBD1 matching 8 bases. The CDR3 totals 14 residues. J lost 11 bases, V lost 5 bases, and 13 bases had no gene match. Germline lookup yields CDR1 MDHEN and CDR2 SYDVKM.

This sequence joins TRBV7-6 and TRBJ1-2; TRBD1 matches 12 bases. This CDR3 has 17 amino acids. V was pared by 3 bases and J by 3 bases, with 8 bases of the junction left unmatched. CDR1 and CDR2 (germline): SGHVS, FNYEAQ. CDR3: CASSFGDRGRLDYGYTF. For the CDR3, the DNA is TGTGCCAGCAGCTTTGGGGACAGGGGGCGCCTCGACTATGGCTACACCTTC.

The chain combines TRBV9 with TRBJ2-3; D remains unclear. V gave up 0 bases and J gave up 2 bases, with 19 bases separating them. CDR1 and CDR2 (germline): SGDLS, YYNGEE. CDR3 length equals 18 residues. The CDR3 region is CASSVGPRSPRPTDTQYF. The DNA for the CDR3 is TGTGCCAGCAGCGTAGGCCCCCGGAGTCCCCGTCCCACAGATACGCAGTATTTT.

The chain uses TRBV2 and TRBJ1-2; D gene unclear. Germline V lookup: CDR1 SNHLY, CDR2 FYNNEI. V dropped 1 base and J dropped 5 bases, with 14 bases sitting between them. The CDR3 covers 15 residues. The CDR3 reads CASSEEAPFTYGYTF. The CDR3 bases are TGTGCCAGCAGTGAAGAGGCCCCCTTTACATATGGCTACACCTTC.

The chain recombines TRBV2 with TRBJ2-3; a weak D match, TRBD1 (5 bases). V was clipped by 8 bases and J by 0 bases, with 9 bases between them. The V gene's germline CDR1 is SNHLY and CDR2 FYNNEI. The CDR3 extends over 13 amino acids. CDR3 bases: TGTGCCAGCCAACAGGAGAGCACAGATACGCAGTATTTT. Protein product: CASQQESTDTQYF.

The genes are TRBV18 and TRBJ1-3, with a weak D call TRBD1 (6 bases). Looked up from germline, CDR1 is KGHSH and CDR2 is LQKENI. The V end lost 5 bases, the J end lost 0 bases, and 14 bases lay between the germline ends. The CDR3 extends over 16 amino acids. The CDR3 is CASSRSTGISGNTIYF. CDR3 DNA: TGTGCCAGCTCAAGATCTACAGGGATCTCTGGAAACACCATATATTTT.

DNA of the CDR3: TGTGCCAGCAGTGAGGGAGCGGGGGCAATTGGGGAGACCCAGTACTTC. It is translated as CASSEGAGAIGETQYF. This chain connects TRBV2 to TRBJ2-5; TRBD2 matches at 8 bases. CDR3 length: 16 amino acids. The V gene end was trimmed by 3 bases and the J gene end by 5 bases; junction bases not matched to a gene: 11. Germline CDR1 and CDR2: SNHLY and FYNNEI.

V and J are TRBV5-4 and TRBJ2-3, with D tentatively TRBD1 (5 bases). Trimming cost V 2 bases and J 3 bases, with 13 bases left between them. There are 15 residues in the CDR3. Germline CDR1 is SGHNT and CDR2 is YYREEE (reference sequence). The CDR3 here is CASSFRGQGTDTQYF. The CDR3 nucleotides read TGTGCCAGCAGCTTTAGGGGTCAGGGAACAGATACGCAGTATTTT.

The chain carries TRBV18 and TRBJ2-3; maybe TRBD2 (5 bases). The CDR3 extends over 16 amino acids. V was clipped by 6 bases and J by 2 bases, with 18 bases between them. The germline V gene has CDR1 KGHSH and CDR2 LQKENI. CDR3 protein: CASSPAGRIPTDTQYF. In DNA, the CDR3 is TGTGCCAGCTCTCCTGCGGGCAGGATTCCCACAGATACGCAGTATTTT.

The chain couples TRBV6-5 to TRBJ1-1; maybe TRBD1 (5 bases). Per the germline V gene, CDR1 is MNHEY and CDR2 is SVGAGI. V lost 2 bases and J 7 bases, leaving 11 bases between the germline ends. This CDR3 has 13 amino acids. The DNA of the CDR3 is TGTGCCAGCAGTTACAGAAGGGGCCTTGAAGCTTTCTTT. This translates into CASSYRRGLEAFF.

The rearrangement uses TRBV2 and TRBJ1-5, with a tentative D call TRBD1 (5 bases). Per the germline V gene, CDR1 is SNHLY and CDR2 is FYNNEI. The CDR3 runs to 15 residues. The V end lost 6 bases, the J end lost 0 bases, and 12 bases lay between the germline ends. This CDR3 reads CASRETAYSNQPQHF. DNA for the CDR3: TGTGCCAGCAGAGAGACAGCATATAGCAATCAGCCCCAGCATTTT.

The V and J genes are TRBV19 and TRBJ1-1, with 10 nucleotides matching TRBD1. Trimming at V came to 4 bases and at J to 4 bases, leaving 9 bases not matched to a gene. Germline CDR1 reads LNHDA; CDR2 reads SQIVND (reference sequence). The CDR3 loop spans 16 amino acids. The CDR3 DNA follows: TGTGCCAGTAGTAAACGACAGGGGGCTGGAGTCACTGAAGCTTTCTTT. Its protein is CASSKRQGAGVTEAFF. Full variable domain (missing parts from reference TRBV19 and TRBJ1-1): DGGITQSPKYLFRKEGQNVTLSCEQNLNHDAMYWYRQDPGQGLRLIYYSQIVNDFQKGDIAEGYSVSREKKESFPLTVTSAQKNPTAFYLCASSKRQGAGVTEAFFGQGTRLTVV.

V and J are TRBV19 and TRBJ1-1; 8 nucleotides match TRBD1. V shed 5 bases, J shed 10 bases, and the junction held 6 bases outside the gene matches. CDR3 size: 12 residues. Germline assignment: CDR1 LNHDA and CDR2 SQIVND (reference sequence). This CDR3 is CASSVRGLGAFF. CDR3 coding DNA: TGTGCCAGTAGTGTCAGGGGGCTCGGAGCTTTCTTT.

The chain has TRBV6-5 and TRBJ1-2, with a tentative D call TRBD1 (5 bases). V lost 5 bases and J lost 6, with 13 bases in between. This CDR3 is built from 13 residues. CDR1 and CDR2 (germline): MNHEY, SVGAGI. CDR3 DNA sequence: TGTGCCAGCAGTAATACAGGCGTACATGGCTACACCTTC. This codes for CASSNTGVHGYTF.